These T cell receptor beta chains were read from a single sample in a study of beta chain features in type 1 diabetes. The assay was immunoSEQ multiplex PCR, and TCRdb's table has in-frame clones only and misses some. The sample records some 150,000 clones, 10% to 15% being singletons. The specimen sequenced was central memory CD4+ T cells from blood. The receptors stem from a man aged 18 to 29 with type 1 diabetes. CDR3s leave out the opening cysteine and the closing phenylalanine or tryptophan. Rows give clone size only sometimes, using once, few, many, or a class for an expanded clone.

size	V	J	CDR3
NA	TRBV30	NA	AWRRVDEQY
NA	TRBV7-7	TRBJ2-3	ASSQTGDRAYTDTQY
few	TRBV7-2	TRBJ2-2	ASSPGRGRGNTGELF
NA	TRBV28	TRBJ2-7	ASSSSGTGTYEQY
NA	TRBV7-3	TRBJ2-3	ASSIHSTGGDTQY
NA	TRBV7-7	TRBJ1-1	ASSASWDTEAF
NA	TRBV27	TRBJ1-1	ASSLRRNTEAF
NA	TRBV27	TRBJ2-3	ASKKDTLTDTQY
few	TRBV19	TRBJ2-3	AIGTSGGGDTQY
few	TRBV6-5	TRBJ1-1	ARRGGAF
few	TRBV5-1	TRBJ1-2	ASSRESTNYGYT
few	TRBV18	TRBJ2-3	ASSTGGGDTQY
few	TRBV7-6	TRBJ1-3	ASSLAPGQGGGNTIY
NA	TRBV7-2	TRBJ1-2	ASSAKQGASYGYT
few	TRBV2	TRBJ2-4	ASSESEIILAKNIQY
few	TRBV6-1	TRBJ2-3	ASTWQTGSTDTQY
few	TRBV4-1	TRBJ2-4	ASSQVGMGGLIAKNIQY
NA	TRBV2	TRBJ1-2	ASRDQQGYGYT
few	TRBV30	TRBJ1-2	AWSQGRDNGYT
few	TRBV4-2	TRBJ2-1	ASSQARAGGPYNEQF
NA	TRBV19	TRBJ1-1	ASSIGGTSNTEAF
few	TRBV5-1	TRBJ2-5	ASSLTGGETQY
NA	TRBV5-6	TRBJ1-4	ASSQQGLTNEKLF
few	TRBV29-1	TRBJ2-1	SVEGLAGYNEQF
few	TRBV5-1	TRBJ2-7	ASSFTGESNEQY
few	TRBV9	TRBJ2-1	ASSTRPFQRGNNEQF
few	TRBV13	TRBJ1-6	ASSLGAGRDNSPLH
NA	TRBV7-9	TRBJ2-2	ASSWENTGELF
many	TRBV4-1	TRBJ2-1	ASSQGPIRTYNEQF
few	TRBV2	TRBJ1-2	ASLSQRQVRGNGYT
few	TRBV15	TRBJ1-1	ATSRGWGSTLNTEAF
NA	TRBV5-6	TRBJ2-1	ASSRGYSYNEQF
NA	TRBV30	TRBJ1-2	AWSLILQASYT
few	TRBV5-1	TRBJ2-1	ASSSGTGGNEQF
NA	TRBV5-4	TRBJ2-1	ASSYTILAGEQF
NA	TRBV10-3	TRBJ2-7	AISEGPLGGSYEQY
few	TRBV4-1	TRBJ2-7	ASSQDQGTGFYEQY
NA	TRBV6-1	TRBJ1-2	ASSATQGSPNYGYT